The 2 T cell receptor beta chains presented below share a single source sample, sequenced in a study of cytomegalovirus exposure and HLA in healthy donors. Both 60 Vbeta primers and 13 Jbeta primers went into the PCR. Clones were read by immunoSEQ multiplex PCR, and TCRdb kept only the in-frame ones, dropping some. The sample has about 270,000 clones; under 80% are singletons. Input material: PBMCs. The source is a female donor in good health and CMV-seronegative.

This clone was counted a few times. V and J are TRBV6-5 and TRBJ2-7; perhaps TRBD1 as D (5 bases). This CDR3 spans 14 amino acids. V lost 0 bases, J lost 2 bases, and 8 bases lay in between. CDR1 is MNHEY and CDR2 is SVGAGI in the germline V gene. The CDR3 here is CASSYSTAAYEQYF. CDR3 sequence (DNA): TGTGCCAGCAGTTACTCGACAGCAGCCTACGAGCAGTACTTC.

The rearrangement joins TRBV7-9 to TRBJ1-5; tentatively, D is TRBD1 (6 bases). This CDR3 comprises 14 residues. V lost 2 bases to trimming and J lost 4 bases, with 9 bases between them. Germline assignment: CDR1 SEHNR and CDR2 FQNEAQ (reference sequence). CDR3 nucleotide sequence: TGTGCCAGCAGCTTACTGGGGGCTAATCAGCCCCAGCATTTT. Translating gives CASSLLGANQPQHF.